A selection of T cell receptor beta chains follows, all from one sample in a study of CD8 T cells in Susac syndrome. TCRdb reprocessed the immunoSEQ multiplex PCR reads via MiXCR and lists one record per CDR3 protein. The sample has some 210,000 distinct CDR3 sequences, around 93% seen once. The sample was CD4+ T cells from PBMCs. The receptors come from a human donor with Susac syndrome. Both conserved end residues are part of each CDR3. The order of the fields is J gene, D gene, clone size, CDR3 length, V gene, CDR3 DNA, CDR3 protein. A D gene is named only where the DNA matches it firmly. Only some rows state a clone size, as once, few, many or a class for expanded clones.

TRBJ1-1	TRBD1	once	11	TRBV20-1	TGCAGTGCTTCAGGGGGGACTGAAGCTTTCTTT	CSASGGTEAFF
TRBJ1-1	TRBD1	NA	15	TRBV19	TGTGCCAGTAGTCACCCGGGACAGGGTGGGTCTGAAGCTTTCTTT	CASSHPGQGGSEAFF
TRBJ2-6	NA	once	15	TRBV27	TGTGCCAGCAGTTTAAGAAACTCTGGGGCCAACGTCCTGACTTTC	CASSLRNSGANVLTF
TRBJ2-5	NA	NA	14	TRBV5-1	TGCGCCAGCAGCTTGGTTCAGGGTAAAGAGACCCAGTACTTC	CASSLVQGKETQYF
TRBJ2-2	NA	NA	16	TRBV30	TGTGCCTGGAGTGGCGTAGGAGTCGCCAACACCGGGGAGCTGTTTTTT	CAWSGVGVANTGELFF
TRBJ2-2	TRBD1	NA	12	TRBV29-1	TGCAGCGGGACAGGGGGCGGCGGGGAGCTGTTTTTT	CSGTGGGGELFF
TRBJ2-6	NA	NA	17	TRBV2	TGTGCCAGCAGTGAATTAGGGGTTGGGTCTGGGGCCAACGTCCTGACTTTC	CASSELGVGSGANVLTF
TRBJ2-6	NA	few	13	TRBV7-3	TGTGCCAGCAGGCTCTCTGGGGCCAACGTCCTGACTTTC	CASRLSGANVLTF
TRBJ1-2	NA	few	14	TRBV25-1	TGTGCCAGCAGTGTACGGACAGCGACCTATGGCTACACCTTC	CASSVRTATYGYTF
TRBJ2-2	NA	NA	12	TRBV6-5	TGTGCCAGCAGTTCCCCCACCGGGGAGCTGTTTTTT	CASSSPTGELFF
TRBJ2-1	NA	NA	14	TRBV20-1	TGCAGTGCTAGAGCCAGGGGGGCCTACAATGAGCAGTTCTTC	CSARARGAYNEQFF
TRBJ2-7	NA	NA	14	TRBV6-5	TGTGCCAGCAGTCTCCGGGACATGACCTACGAGCAGTACTTC	CASSLRDMTYEQYF
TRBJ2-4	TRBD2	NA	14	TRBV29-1	TGCAGCGTTGTGGGGGGGGAGGTTGAGGACATTCAGTACTTC	CSVVGGEVEDIQYF
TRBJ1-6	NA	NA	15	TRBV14	TGTGCCAGCACGTTGGGAGGGGCCTCGAATTCACCCCTCCACTTT	CASTLGGASNSPLHF
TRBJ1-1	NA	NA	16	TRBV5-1	TGCGCCAGCAGCTTGTTACAGGGTCTCATGAACACTGAAGCTTTCTTT	CASSLLQGLMNTEAFF
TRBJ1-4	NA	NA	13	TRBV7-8	TGTGCCAGCAGCTTAGGGAGATCCGAAAAACTGTTTTTT	CASSLGRSEKLFF
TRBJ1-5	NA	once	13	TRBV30	TGTGCCTGGAGTAGTGGTCAGGATCAGCCCCAGCATTTT	CAWSSGQDQPQHF
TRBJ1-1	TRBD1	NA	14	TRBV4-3	TGCGCCAGCAGCCGGGACAGGGTCAACACTGAAGCTTTCTTT	CASSRDRVNTEAFF
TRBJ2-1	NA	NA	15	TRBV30	TGTGCCTGGAGTGTCTCGAAGGGTCTTCGCAATGAGCAGTTCTTC	CAWSVSKGLRNEQFF
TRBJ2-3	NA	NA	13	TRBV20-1	TGCAGTGTCTTGGGAGGGGGCTCAGATACGCAGTATTTT	CSVLGGGSDTQYF
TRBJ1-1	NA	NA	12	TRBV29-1	TGCAGCGTGGGACGGATGATTACTGAAGCTTTCTTT	CSVGRMITEAFF
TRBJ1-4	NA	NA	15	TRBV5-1	TGCGCCAGCAGCGTGACAGATACAACTAATGAAAAACTGTTTTTT	CASSVTDTTNEKLFF
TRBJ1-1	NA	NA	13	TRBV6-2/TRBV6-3	TGTGCCAGCATTCGGCTAGGGAACACTGAAGCTTTCTTT	CASIRLGNTEAFF
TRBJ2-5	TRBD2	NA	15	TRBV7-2	TGTGCCAGCAGCCTGACTAGCGGGGTCCAAGAGACCCAGTACTTC	CASSLTSGVQETQYF
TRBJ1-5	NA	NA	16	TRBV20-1	TGCAGTGCTAGAGATCTCGGGAGCTATAGCAATCAGCCCCAGCATTTT	CSARDLGSYSNQPQHF
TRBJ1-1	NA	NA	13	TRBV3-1	TGTGCCAGCAGCCCCTCAAGGGGCACTGAAGCTTTCTTT	CASSPSRGTEAFF
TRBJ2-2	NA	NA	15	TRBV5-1	TGCGCCAGCAGCTCACAGGTTGGGAACACCGGGGAGCTGTTTTTT	CASSSQVGNTGELFF
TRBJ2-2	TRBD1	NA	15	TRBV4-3	TGCGCCAGCAGCCAACGGGCAGGGGGCATCGGGGAGCTGTTTTTT	CASSQRAGGIGELFF
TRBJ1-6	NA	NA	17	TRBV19	TGTGCCAGTACCGCGGACCTGTCGAGCTCCTATAATTCACCCCTCCACTTT	CASTADLSSSYNSPLHF
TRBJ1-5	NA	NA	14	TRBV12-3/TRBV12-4	TGTGCCAGCAGTTTACTCGGGGTTGGACAGCCCCAGCATTTT	CASSLLGVGQPQHF
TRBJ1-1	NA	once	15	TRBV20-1	TGCAGTGCTCCTGATGGGGGGCCAGAGGGCACTGAAGCTTTCTTT	CSAPDGGPEGTEAFF
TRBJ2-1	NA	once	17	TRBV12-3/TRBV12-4	TGTGCCAGCAACCTTCGACTTAGCCGAGGCCGAGGTGGTGAGCAGTTCTTC	CASNLRLSRGRGGEQFF
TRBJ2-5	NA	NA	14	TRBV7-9	TGTGCCAGCAGGAGGGACTTACAAGGCGAGACCCAGTACTTC	CASRRDLQGETQYF
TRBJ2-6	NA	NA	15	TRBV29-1	TGCAGCGTTGATTTGGGGGGAACTGGGGCCAACGTCCTGACTTTC	CSVDLGGTGANVLTF
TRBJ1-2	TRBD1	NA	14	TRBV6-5	TGTGCCAGCAGCCTCGGGACAGGGGGAAGAAGCTACACCTTC	CASSLGTGGRSYTF
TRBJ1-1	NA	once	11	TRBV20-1	TGCAGTGCTCGGTTGAACACTGAAGCTTTCTTT	CSARLNTEAFF
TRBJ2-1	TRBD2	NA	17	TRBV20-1	TGCAGTGCTAGGGGGCGGCTAGCGGGCCCTTTGTACAATGAGCAGTTCTTC	CSARGRLAGPLYNEQFF
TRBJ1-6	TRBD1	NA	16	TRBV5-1	TGCGCCAGCAGCATCGGACAGGGGGCACTGTTTTCACCCCTCCACTTT	CASSIGQGALFSPLHF
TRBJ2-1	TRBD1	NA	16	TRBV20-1	TGCAGTGCTAGAACTGGACCGGGACAGGGGGTTGGTGAGCAGTTCTTC	CSARTGPGQGVGEQFF
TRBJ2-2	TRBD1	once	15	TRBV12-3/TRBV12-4	TGTGCCAGCAGTCCCCCGGACAGGGCTGGCGGGGAGCTGTTTTTT	CASSPPDRAGGELFF
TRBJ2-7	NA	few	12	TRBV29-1	TGCAGCGTTGCCGACGGGACCTACGAGCAGTACTTC	CSVADGTYEQYF
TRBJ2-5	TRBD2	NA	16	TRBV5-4	TGTGCCAGCAGCTGGACTAGCGGGGGGGGAAGGGAGACCCAGTACTTC	CASSWTSGGGRETQYF
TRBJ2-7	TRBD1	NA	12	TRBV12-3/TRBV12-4	TGTGCCAGCCGGACAGGAGATTACGAGCAGTACTTC	CASRTGDYEQYF